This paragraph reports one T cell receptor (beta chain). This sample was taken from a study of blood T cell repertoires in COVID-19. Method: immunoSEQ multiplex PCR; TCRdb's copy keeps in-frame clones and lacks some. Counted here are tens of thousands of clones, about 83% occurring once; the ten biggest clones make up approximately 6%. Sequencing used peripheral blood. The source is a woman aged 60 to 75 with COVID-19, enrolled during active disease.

CDR3 DNA: TGCGCCAGCAGCGCCGTCTTGGGGGGGCTAACGGTTGGACAGGGAAATTCACCCCTCCACTTT. Protein: CASSAVLGGLTVGQGNSPLHF. The V gene is TRBV4-1, the J gene TRBJ1-6, with 8 bases matching TRBD1. Germline V gene data show CDR1 as MGHRA and CDR2 as YSYEKL. V trimming: 5 bases; J trimming: 7 bases; junction bases outside the gene matches: 25. This CDR3 is built from 21 residues.